What follows is one T cell receptor (beta chain) and its context. Its antigen is not yet known. The record has no base qualities; no much larger clone is one base away. The entry originates in a study of OX40 agonist ivuxolimab in advanced cancers. A note on the overall study: Ivuxolimab was a fully human IgG2 agonistic monoclonal antibody targeting the costimulatory receptor OX40 (CD134). Intravenous ivuxolimab was administered to patients every 2 weeks at six dose levels: 0.01, 0.1, 0.3, 1.5, 3 and 10 mg/kg. Patients were allowed to have had prior anti-PD-1, anti-PD-L1 or anti-CTLA-4 therapy, and approximately 37% of the dose-escalation patients had been treated with checkpoint inhibitors. The monotherapy dose-escalation portion (N ≈ 52 patients) of the phase I ivuxolimab trial is reported in the paper. A male proportion of under 85% and a mean age of about 60 years, ranging from 23 to 79, were recorded for the dose-escalation cohort. Among the 52 dose-escalation patients, roughly 20 had hepatocellular carcinoma, roughly 15 melanoma, 9 renal cell carcinoma and 9 head and neck cancer. Partial responses occurred in three dose-escalation patients, of whom one had hepatocellular carcinoma and two had cutaneous melanoma. Peripheral TCRbeta sequencing aimed to test whether ivuxolimab altered TCR sequence diversity and caused clonal T-cell expansion.

Summary of the overall study and its limitations: At doses of 0.1 to 3.0 mg/kg, clonal expansion of both CD4+ and CD8+ T cells in blood was seen between baseline and week 6. Which antigens the clonally expanded peripheral T cells were specific for was not determined. In partial responders in the 0.1-3.0 mg/kg groups, normalized peripheral clonal expansion was found to be among the lowest, especially among CD8+ T cells. After ivuxolimab, more expanded clones were found on average in CD8+ T cells than in CD4+ T cells. Low levels of normalized T-cell clonal expansion were also shown by some nonresponding patients.

The trial excluded patients who had a history of autoimmune disease or were on systemic immunosuppression. In every dose cohort, peripheral blood was drawn for TCR sequencing at baseline, cycle 4 day 1, and cycle 7 day 1. Samples were obtained from an open-label, multicenter, first-in-human phase I dose-escalation trial of ivuxolimab. Adults with locally advanced or metastatic melanoma, renal cell carcinoma, hepatocellular carcinoma or head and neck squamous cell carcinoma were enrolled in the trial. CD4+ and CD8+ T cells were sorted separately from peripheral blood before TCR sequencing. To sequence the TCRbeta CDR3 region, genomic DNA was isolated from the sorted cells. The immunoSEQ Assay was used for sequencing of TCRbeta CDR3 regions. In TCRdb, the immuneACCESS table is reduced to in-frame sequences with V and J assigned. These tables do not hold every clone; where another copy was compared, an unresolved V gene accounts for under half, and the others remain unexplained. The sample profile shows around 56,000 clones; approximately 83% of them were found once. The top ten hold about 1.6% of the sample.

This sample comprised CD4+ or CD8+ T cells sorted from blood, obtained in a trial of the OX40 agonist ivuxolimab. The TCR originated in an adult with an advanced solid tumor such as melanoma, head and neck, liver or kidney cancer.

DNA sequence: TGTGCCAGCAGTGAAGGCGGACGGGCACCCGAGCAGTACTTC. Translated, it reads CASSEGGRAPEQYF. The sequence links TRBV6-1 to TRBJ2-5, with no D gene named confidently. The DNA end lines up better with TRBJ2-7; the J call may be wrong. CDR1 and CDR2, looked up from the germline V gene, are MNHNS and SASEGT. The CDR3 spans 14 residues, from the cysteine through the phenylalanine. The entry retains the CDR3 DNA only, 42 bases that are in frame from base 1.